One T cell receptor (beta chain) is described in this entry. Its antigen is unknown. The CDR3 totals 15 residues. The J segment lost 10 bases and the V segment lost 5 bases, leaving 8 bases of the junction unmatched. Germline assignment: CDR1 MDHEN and CDR2 SYDVKM. The isolated RNA, all of it, was reverse transcribed, so expressed TCRB transcripts were what got sequenced. TCRdb keeps only in-frame clones here, not all; method: immunoSEQ multiplex PCR. The sample lists around 260,000 clones, approximately 25% occurring once. This specimen belongs to a study of beta chain features in type 1 diabetes. Study-wide context: Age, gender, cell numbers and subset yield matched between patients and controls.

Points from the study as a whole: TCRB CDR3s were moderately but significantly shorter in Type 1 diabetes patients in all four CD4+ subsets. HLA effects on TCRB rearrangement stayed unresolved here. Fewer insertions but more deletions were seen at VDJ junctions in type 1 diabetes patients.

Sequencing was carried out using naive CD4+ T cells from blood. The chain uses TRBV28 and TRBJ2-3; the match to TRBD2 covers 14 bases. This sequence was found in a woman aged 25-40 years with type 1 diabetes. CDR3 DNA sequence: TGTGCCAGCAGTCGACAGACTAGCGGGAGGGCGGCGCAGTATTTT. Translating it yields CASSRQTSGRAAQYF.